These 17 T cell receptor beta chains originate from one sample sequenced in a study of CD8+ T cells in alopecia areata. Indicated treatment: oral pan-JAK inhibitor, 5-10 mg twice daily. In each case, RNA was isolated and then reverse transcribed into cDNA as the sequencing template. Measured with immunoSEQ multiplex PCR; TCRdb has only the in-frame clones, and not every one. The profile shows about 100,000 clones, around 60% of them singletons. The source material was CD8+ T cells sorted from blood, sampled between weeks 55 and 65, from a patient treated with tofacitinib. The receptors here all came from a human donor with alopecia areata.

The chain joins TRBV7-9 to TRBJ2-1, with TRBD1 identical over 8 bases. Germline CDR1 reads SEHNR; CDR2 reads FQNEAQ (reference sequence). Losses at the gene ends were 5 bases for V and 2 bases for J; bases not matched to a gene: 8. This CDR3 contains 16 residues. This chain's CDR3 is CASSLETGAAYNEQFF. In DNA form, the CDR3 reads TGTGCCAGCAGCCTTGAGACAGGGGCCGCCTACAATGAGCAGTTCTTC.

This clone appeared a few times. The chain links TRBV30 to TRBJ1-1; possible D gene TRBD1, 5 bases. CDR1 GTSNPN and CDR2 SVGIG come from the germline V gene (reference sequence). V lost 0 bases to trimming and J lost 4 bases, with 12 bases between them. This CDR3 spans 14 amino acids. The CDR3 sequence is CAWSVDPGFTEAFF. For the CDR3, the DNA is TGTGCCTGGAGTGTTGACCCAGGGTTCACTGAAGCTTTCTTT.

This clone was observed a few times. The chain links TRBV9 to TRBJ2-1, with TRBD2 matching over 12 bases. Germline CDR1 SGDLS, CDR2 YYNGEE. With 3 bases clipped from V and 4 bases from J, the junction kept 2 bases outside the gene matches. This CDR3 has 15 amino acids. The CDR3 reads CASSALAGGYNEQFF. In DNA form, the CDR3 reads TGTGCCAGCAGCGCACTAGCGGGGGGATACAATGAGCAGTTCTTC.

The chain carries TRBV11-2 and TRBJ1-6; possibly TRBD1 for D (5 bases). The V end lost 1 base, the J end lost 6 bases, and 10 bases lay between the germline ends. Germline CDR1 reads SGHAT; CDR2 reads FQNNGV. The CDR3 covers 15 residues. CDR3 residues: CASSLVGGPNSPLHF. For the CDR3, the DNA is TGTGCCAGCAGCTTAGTCGGGGGTCCTAATTCACCCCTCCACTTT. Full variable domain (rest looked up from reference TRBV11-2 and TRBJ1-6): EAGVAQSPRYKIIEKRQSVAFWCNPISGHATLYWYQQILGQGPKLLIQFQNNGVVDDSQLPKDRFSAERLKGVDSTLKIQPAKLEDSAVYLCASSLVGGPNSPLHFGNGTRLTVT.

This clone was detected a few times. The gene calls are TRBV27 and TRBJ2-4; a weak D match, TRBD1 (5 bases). Germline-derived CDR1 and CDR2 are MNHEY and SMNVEV (reference sequence). This CDR3 is 12 amino acids long. Trimming removed 8 bases from V and 6 bases from J, with 11 bases in between. The CDR3 DNA reads as TGTGCCAGCGGACAATTGGGAAACATTCAGTACTTC. It yields the protein CASGQLGNIQYF.

The CDR3 is CASTPDERVTNYGYTF. The CDR3 nucleotides are TGTGCCAGCACCCCCGATGAGAGAGTTACTAACTATGGCTACACCTTC. This chain connects TRBV19 to TRBJ1-2; unclear D gene. The CDR3 sequence is 16 residues long. Trimming left V 9 bases short and J 0 bases short, with 20 bases between. Per the germline V gene, CDR1 is LNHDA and CDR2 is SQIVND (reference sequence).

This clone is termed medium-sized. This chain links TRBV12-2 with TRBJ2-3; TRBD1 is the table's D call and was not checked against the DNA. TRBV12-2 is designated a pseudogene. The CDR3 runs to 19 residues. CDR3 residues: CASRPTLAGTRTSTDTQYF. CDR3 nucleotides: TGTGCAAGTCGTCCTACCCTAGCCGGGACACGGACTAGCACAGATACGCAGTATTTT.

The chain is built from TRBV7-9 and TRBJ2-1; 8 bases align to TRBD1. CDR3 size: 15 residues. Germline CDR1 and CDR2: SEHNR and FQNEAQ (reference sequence). V dropped 3 bases and J dropped 6; count of bases not matched to a gene: 7. Written as DNA, the CDR3 is TGTGCCAGCAGCTTCAAGGGACAGGCGTTCAATGAGCAGTTCTTC. Translating gives CASSFKGQAFNEQFF.

This clone showed up just once. This sequence joins TRBV5-4 and TRBJ1-6; D remains ambiguous. The CDR3 spans 18 residues. From germline, CDR1 is SGHNT and CDR2 YYREEE (reference sequence). V lost 4 bases and J 0 bases, leaving 17 bases between the germline ends. CDR3 sequence: CASSQEGVANSYNSPLHF. CDR3 nucleotide sequence: TGTGCCAGCAGCCAAGAGGGCGTGGCGAACTCCTATAATTCACCCCTCCACTTT.

The chain is built from TRBV11-2 and TRBJ2-3; D unclear. With 1 base removed from V and 6 bases from J, the gap between germline ends came to 5 bases. The CDR3 runs 12 residues. CDR1 and CDR2 from the germline V gene are SGHAT and FQNNGV. The CDR3 DNA follows: TGTGCCAGCAGCTTAGGGCGGGATACGCAGTATTTT. Translation: CASSLGRDTQYF.

This chain links TRBV6-1 with TRBJ1-2; D ambiguous. The V gene's germline CDR1 is MNHNS and CDR2 SASEGT. Trimming left V 8 bases short and J 3 bases short, with 13 bases between. The length of the CDR3 is 13 residues. The CDR3 DNA follows: TGTGCCAGCGGGCAGAATCTCTACTATGGCTACACCTTC. Amino acid sequence: CASGQNLYYGYTF.

The rearrangement joins TRBV7-9 to TRBJ1-3; the match to TRBD1 covers 7 bases. V lost 4 bases to trimming and J lost 0 bases; unmatched junction nucleotides: 9. Germline-derived CDR1 and CDR2 are SEHNR and FQNEAQ (reference sequence). The CDR3 spans 17 residues. The CDR3 sequence: CASSYGTGASSGNTIYF. In nucleotides, the CDR3 is TGTGCCAGCAGCTACGGAACAGGGGCTTCCTCTGGAAACACCATATATTTT.

The genes are TRBV14 and TRBJ2-5, with D possibly matching TRBD2 (6 bases). The CDR3 consists of 16 residues. Germline CDR1 and CDR2: SGHDN and FVKESK. Trimming shortened V by 2 bases and J by 7 bases, and 20 bases separated the two germline ends. CDR3 sequence reads: CASSQRLERYEGTQYF. CDR3 in DNA: TGTGCCAGCAGCCAACGACTAGAACGATATGAGGGGACCCAGTACTTC.

J is TRBJ1-5 and V is TRBV27, with unresolved D. V lost 2 bases to trimming and J lost 0 bases, with 11 bases between them. The germline gives CDR1 MNHEY, CDR2 SMNVEV (reference sequence). The length of the CDR3 is 16 residues. The CDR3 DNA follows: TGTGCCAGCAGTTTAAAAGGGTCTTATAGCAATCAGCCCCAGCATTTT. Protein: CASSLKGSYSNQPQHF.

The chain uses TRBV13 and TRBJ2-7, with 7 bases fitting TRBD1. Trimming cost V 4 bases and J 3 bases; bases outside gene matches: 3. This CDR3 has 13 amino acids. Germline V lookup: CDR1 PRHDT, CDR2 FYEKMQ (reference sequence). This chain's CDR3 is CASSSRDSYEQYF. CDR3 sequence (DNA): TGTGCCAGCAGCTCCCGGGACAGCTACGAGCAGTACTTC. Full variable domain (outside the CDR3, taken from reference TRBV13 and TRBJ2-7): AAGVIQSPRHLIKEKRETATLKCYPIPRHDTVYWYQQGPGQDPQFLISFYEKMQSDKGSIPDRFSAQQFSDYHSELNMSSLELGDSALYFCASSSRDSYEQYFGPGTRLTVT.

This chain joins TRBV19 and TRBJ2-3; TRBD2 aligns across 15 bases. CDR1 is LNHDA, CDR2 SQIVND, per germline (reference sequence). The CDR3 is 17 residues long. V shed 1 base and J 8 bases; nucleotides not matched to a gene: 7. CDR3 DNA: TGTGCCAGTAGTATAGGGACTAGCGGGGGGGCTCTAGGTACGCAGTATTTT. Amino acid sequence: CASSIGTSGGALGTQYF.

The CDR3 sequence is CASNRDRGPANTEAFF. CDR3 nucleotide sequence: TGTGCCAGCAACCGGGACAGGGGGCCTGCTAACACTGAAGCTTTCTTT. V usage is TRBV2 and J usage is TRBJ1-1; 12 bases fit TRBD1. CDR3 length: 16 amino acids. J gave up 2 bases and V 7 bases, and 8 bases lay outside the gene matches. CDR1 and CDR2 (germline): SNHLY, FYNNEI.